This TCR beta chain derives from a study of blood T cell repertoires in COVID-19. Across the whole study: The study drew acute and convalescent COVID-19 samples from the United States, Italy and Spain. In each case, the material was cDNA or gDNA derived from T cells, B-cell-depleted T cells, or PBMCs.

In germline, CDR1 is SGHDT, CDR2 YYEEEE. Losses at the gene ends were 3 bases for V and 4 bases for J; bases not matched to a gene: 9. This CDR3 is 17 amino acids long. Authors' processing steps: Amplification from reference gene primers served as the basis for estimated nucleated cell counts. Assay: immunoSEQ multiplex PCR; the TCRdb copy retains only in-frame clones and omits some. That table gives V, J and clone size, and the DNA gave D and trimming. The sample records about 99,000 clones, roughly 80% being singletons. The chain combines TRBV5-6 with TRBJ2-7; 14 bases agree with TRBD2. The sequence was obtained from a woman of 80 years or more with active or convalescent COVID-19. Sequencing used peripheral blood. The CDR3 sequence is CASSWAGLAGGIYEQYF. CDR3 in DNA: TGTGCCAGCAGCTGGGCCGGACTAGCGGGGGGTATATACGAGCAGTACTTC.